The rows below give T cell receptor beta chains drawn from one sample of a study of T cell repertoires in cytomegalovirus infection. TCRdb fed the reads into MiXCR, producing one record per CDR3 protein. The repertoire holds nearly 550,000 distinct CDR3 sequences, approximately 16% seen once, with about 24% in the top ten. Material: CD8+ T cells from PBMCs. The receptors derive from a human donor in good health (CMV status not recorded). Some clones in this sample may be carry-over from other donors' samples. CDR3s include the opening cysteine and the closing phenylalanine or tryptophan. Each record gives: clone size, CDR3 length, D gene, J gene, V gene, CDR3 protein, CDR3 DNA. A D gene is named only where the DNA matches it firmly. Not all rows give a size; the values are once, few, many and, for expanded clones, a class.

size: many
length: 11
D: -
J: TRBJ2-7
V: TRBV2
CDR3: CASITGGEQYF
DNA: TGTGCCAGCATCACCGGGGGCGAGCAGTACTTC

size: many
length: 13
D: -
J: TRBJ2-1
V: TRBV12-3/TRBV12-4
CDR3: CASSADRVNEQFF
DNA: TGTGCCAGCAGTGCGGACAGAGTCAATGAGCAGTTCTTC

size: many
length: 14
D: -
J: TRBJ2-1
V: TRBV7-8
CDR3: CASSLQTPFHEQFF
DNA: TGTGCCAGCAGCCTGCAGACCCCATTCCATGAGCAGTTCTTC

size: many
length: 15
D: -
J: TRBJ2-2
V: TRBV28
CDR3: CASRPLFTGSGELFF
DNA: TGTGCCAGCAGACCATTATTCACAGGGTCCGGGGAGCTGTTTTTT

size: many
length: 17
D: TRBD2
J: TRBJ2-1
V: TRBV29-1
CDR3: CSAWESWEASGDNEQFF
DNA: TGCAGCGCCTGGGAGTCCTGGGAGGCTAGCGGGGACAATGAGCAGTTCTTC

size: few
length: 13
D: -
J: TRBJ1-5
V: TRBV12-3/TRBV12-4
CDR3: CASSPMLYQPQHF
DNA: TGTGCCAGCAGCCCAATGCTGTATCAGCCCCAGCATTTT

size: many
length: 18
D: -
J: TRBJ1-1
V: TRBV6-5
CDR3: CASSFRIRDLSMNTEAFF
DNA: TGTGCCAGCAGTTTCAGGATCCGGGACCTAAGCATGAACACTGAAGCTTTCTTT

size: many
length: 16
D: -
J: TRBJ2-7
V: TRBV7-2
CDR3: CASTPLHNQARPHQYF
DNA: TGTGCCAGCACCCCCCTCCATAACCAGGCCCGACCCCACCAGTACTTC

size: many
length: 15
D: TRBD1
J: TRBJ2-2
V: TRBV11-2
CDR3: CASSRTGGNTGELFF
DNA: TGTGCCAGCAGCAGAACAGGGGGTAACACCGGGGAGCTGTTTTTT

size: many
length: 12
D: TRBD2
J: TRBJ2-3
V: TRBV7-2
CDR3: CASSPTGTRAYF
DNA: TGTGCCAGCAGCCCTACCGGGACTAGGGCGTATTTT

size: many
length: 14
D: -
J: TRBJ1-1
V: TRBV12-3/TRBV12-4
CDR3: CASSPKLGNTEAFF
DNA: TGTGCCAGCAGTCCTAAACTGGGGAACACTGAAGCTTTCTTT

size: -
length: 14
D: -
J: TRBJ2-5
V: TRBV27
CDR3: CASSGGSRAETQYF
DNA: TGTGCCAGCAGTGGGGGATCTCGAGCGGAGACCCAGTACTTC

size: few
length: 15
D: -
J: TRBJ1-4
V: TRBV28
CDR3: CASSLTTRRHEKLFF
DNA: TGTGCCAGCAGTTTAACGACCAGAAGGCATGAAAAACTGTTTTTT

size: -
length: 12
D: -
J: TRBJ1-2
V: TRBV27
CDR3: CASGRGTRGYTF
DNA: TGTGCCAGCGGCAGGGGTACACGGGGCTACACCTTC

size: once
length: 16
D: TRBD2
J: TRBJ2-7
V: TRBV19
CDR3: CASSGGLAGSGNEQYF
DNA: TGTGCCAGTAGTGGGGGACTAGCGGGAAGCGGCAACGAGCAGTACTTC

size: few
length: 16
D: TRBD1
J: TRBJ1-1
V: TRBV19
CDR3: CASSITDREANTEAFF
DNA: TGTGCCAGTAGTATAACCGACAGGGAAGCGAACACTGAAGCTTTCTTT

size: many
length: 15
D: TRBD1
J: TRBJ1-5
V: TRBV28
CDR3: CASSLGDRVNQPQHF
DNA: TGTGCCAGCAGTTTAGGAGACAGGGTCAATCAGCCCCAGCATTTT

size: -
length: 17
D: TRBD2
J: TRBJ2-3
V: TRBV15
CDR3: CATSRETSGGPVDTQYF
DNA: TGTGCCACCAGCAGAGAGACTAGCGGGGGGCCGGTGGATACGCAGTATTTT

size: many
length: 13
D: TRBD1
J: TRBJ2-7
V: TRBV12-3/TRBV12-4
CDR3: CASSADRGLEQYF
DNA: TGTGCCAGCAGTGCAGACAGGGGGCTAGAGCAGTACTTC

size: few
length: 14
D: TRBD2
J: TRBJ2-7
V: TRBV5-1
CDR3: CASSLPGLAREQYF
DNA: TGCGCCAGCAGCCTACCGGGACTAGCAAGGGAGCAGTACTTC

size: -
length: 14
D: -
J: TRBJ2-3
V: TRBV6-1
CDR3: CASSEIGTASTQYF
DNA: TGTGCCAGCAGTGAAATTGGGACGGCAAGTACGCAGTATTTT

size: many
length: 14
D: -
J: TRBJ2-7
V: TRBV28
CDR3: CASSLAFSSYEQYF
DNA: TGTGCCAGCAGTTTGGCGTTTAGCTCCTACGAGCAGTACTTC

size: many
length: 13
D: TRBD1
J: TRBJ1-5
V: TRBV6-2/TRBV6-3
CDR3: CASSGQGDQPQHF
DNA: TGTGCCAGCTCGGGACAGGGAGATCAGCCCCAGCATTTT

size: many
length: 16
D: TRBD2
J: TRBJ2-1
V: TRBV6-1
CDR3: CASSGGTSGRWNEQFF
DNA: TGTGCCAGCAGTGGAGGGACTAGCGGGAGGTGGAATGAGCAGTTCTTC

size: many
length: 16
D: TRBD2
J: TRBJ2-5
V: TRBV5-1
CDR3: CASSLLGGRGKETQYF
DNA: TGCGCCAGCAGCTTGCTGGGCGGGAGAGGGAAAGAGACCCAGTACTTC

size: few
length: 15
D: -
J: TRBJ1-2
V: TRBV28
CDR3: CASSSGARINYGYTF
DNA: TGTGCCAGCAGTTCAGGGGCGCGTATTAACTATGGCTACACCTTC

size: many
length: 17
D: TRBD2
J: TRBJ2-1
V: TRBV7-8
CDR3: CASSFWLAGASYNEQFF
DNA: TGTGCCAGCAGCTTCTGGCTAGCGGGGGCCTCCTACAATGAGCAGTTCTTC

size: many
length: 14
D: -
J: TRBJ2-1
V: TRBV15
CDR3: CAIPSTPGSDEQFF
DNA: TGTGCCATCCCGAGTACCCCCGGGAGTGATGAGCAGTTCTTC

size: few
length: 12
D: -
J: TRBJ2-1
V: TRBV6-2/TRBV6-3
CDR3: CASSYDRREQFF
DNA: TGTGCCAGCAGTTACGATCGCCGGGAGCAGTTCTTC

size: many
length: 14
D: -
J: TRBJ1-2
V: TRBV7-2
CDR3: CASSLNRVDYGYTF
DNA: TGTGCCAGCAGCTTAAACAGGGTGGACTATGGCTACACCTTC

size: few
length: 12
D: -
J: TRBJ1-1
V: TRBV2
CDR3: CAGGWDGSEAFF
DNA: TGTGCCGGCGGGTGGGATGGCTCTGAAGCTTTCTTT

size: many
length: 16
D: TRBD1
J: TRBJ2-5
V: TRBV6-1
CDR3: CASSNLPLGTEETQYF
DNA: TGTGCCAGCAGTAACTTACCCCTCGGGACAGAAGAGACCCAGTACTTC

size: -
length: 17
D: -
J: TRBJ1-1
V: TRBV28
CDR3: CASSLSTGFRMNTEAFF
DNA: TGTGCCAGCAGCCTTTCCACAGGGTTCAGGATGAACACTGAAGCTTTCTTT

size: -
length: 13
D: -
J: TRBJ2-7
V: TRBV27
CDR3: CASRGLGGYEQYF
DNA: TGTGCCAGCAGAGGACTGGGCGGCTACGAGCAGTACTTC

size: few
length: 11
D: -
J: TRBJ2-4
V: TRBV24-1
CDR3: CATTVGVPQYF
DNA: TGTGCCACCACAGTCGGGGTTCCGCAGTACTTC

size: many
length: 13
D: -
J: TRBJ2-1
V: TRBV14
CDR3: CASSPLGHNEQFF
DNA: TGTGCCAGCAGCCCCCTAGGCCACAATGAGCAGTTCTTC

size: many
length: 17
D: -
J: TRBJ2-1
V: TRBV14
CDR3: CASSQPWGRGGHNEQFF
DNA: TGTGCCAGCAGCCAACCGTGGGGCCGGGGAGGCCACAATGAGCAGTTCTTC

size: -
length: 15
D: TRBD1
J: TRBJ2-1
V: TRBV11-3
CDR3: CASSWRGGVGNEQFF
DNA: TGTGCCAGCAGCTGGAGAGGGGGCGTGGGAAATGAGCAGTTCTTC

size: few
length: 13
D: -
J: TRBJ1-5
V: TRBV19
CDR3: CASSIGKYQPQHF
DNA: TGTGCCAGTAGTATTGGAAAATATCAGCCCCAGCATTTT

size: few
length: 14
D: -
J: TRBJ1-1
V: TRBV25-1
CDR3: CASSAHERNTEAFF
DNA: TGTGCCAGCAGTGCCCACGAGAGGAACACTGAAGCTTTCTTT

size: many
length: 16
D: TRBD2
J: TRBJ2-3
V: TRBV7-3
CDR3: CASSLLAGASTDTQYF
DNA: TGTGCCAGCAGCCTGCTAGCGGGGGCCAGCACAGATACGCAGTATTTT

size: few
length: 15
D: -
J: TRBJ1-3
V: TRBV5-4
CDR3: CASSPEGSSGNTIYF
DNA: TGTGCCAGCAGCCCGGAGGGGAGCTCTGGAAACACCATATATTTT

size: few
length: 15
D: -
J: TRBJ1-4
V: TRBV5-5
CDR3: CASSLGGIRNEKLFF
DNA: TGTGCCAGCAGCTTGGGGGGCATAAGGAATGAAAAACTGTTTTTT

size: -
length: 14
D: -
J: TRBJ1-1
V: TRBV29-1
CDR3: CSVELRGRNTEAFF
DNA: TGCAGCGTTGAACTGAGAGGACGGAACACTGAAGCTTTCTTT

size: many
length: 16
D: TRBD1
J: TRBJ2-5
V: TRBV4-1
CDR3: CASSQVDRGYQETQYF
DNA: TGCGCCAGCAGCCAAGTCGACAGGGGGTACCAAGAGACCCAGTACTTC

size: many
length: 15
D: -
J: TRBJ2-6
V: TRBV27
CDR3: CASSLRDPGNNVLTF
DNA: TGTGCCAGCAGTTTAAGGGACCCCGGCAACAACGTCCTGACTTTC

size: -
length: 9
D: -
J: TRBJ2-3
V: TRBV20-1
CDR3: CSVKDTQYF
DNA: TGCAGTGTAAAGGATACGCAGTATTTT

size: few
length: 15
D: -
J: TRBJ1-1
V: TRBV6-5
CDR3: CASSYSEGFHTEAFF
DNA: TGTGCCAGCAGTTACTCTGAGGGTTTCCACACTGAAGCTTTCTTT

size: -
length: 14
D: -
J: TRBJ1-1
V: TRBV6-1
CDR3: CASSDTTGPTEAFF
DNA: TGTGCCAGCAGTGATACGACAGGTCCCACTGAAGCTTTCTTT

size: many
length: 15
D: -
J: TRBJ2-7
V: TRBV6-1
CDR3: CASSKGQLSSYEQYF
DNA: TGTGCCAGCAGTAAAGGACAGCTCAGCTCCTACGAGCAGTACTTC

size: few
length: 13
D: -
J: TRBJ1-4
V: TRBV7-9
CDR3: CASSRGGNEKLFF
DNA: TGTGCCAGCAGCAGGGGGGGTAATGAAAAACTGTTTTTT

size: many
length: 13
D: TRBD1
J: TRBJ2-5
V: TRBV19
CDR3: CATGQGARGTQYF
DNA: TGTGCCACAGGACAGGGGGCCAGGGGGACCCAGTACTTC

size: many
length: 14
D: -
J: TRBJ2-7
V: TRBV27
CDR3: CASSFRGDSYEQYF
DNA: TGTGCCAGCAGTTTTCGAGGGGACTCCTACGAGCAGTACTTC